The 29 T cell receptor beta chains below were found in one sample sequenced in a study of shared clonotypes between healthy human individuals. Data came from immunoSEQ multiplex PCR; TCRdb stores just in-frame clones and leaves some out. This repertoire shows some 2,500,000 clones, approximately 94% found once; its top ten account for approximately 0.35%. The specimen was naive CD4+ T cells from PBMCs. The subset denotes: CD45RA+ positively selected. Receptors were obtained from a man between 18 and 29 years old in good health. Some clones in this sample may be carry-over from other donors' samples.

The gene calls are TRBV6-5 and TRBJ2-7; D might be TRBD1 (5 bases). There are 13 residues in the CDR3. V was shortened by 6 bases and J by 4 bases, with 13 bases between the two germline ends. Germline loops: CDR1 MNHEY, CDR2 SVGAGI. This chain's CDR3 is CASRVGNRYEQYF. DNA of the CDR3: TGTGCCAGCAGGGTGGGGAACAGGTACGAGCAGTACTTC.

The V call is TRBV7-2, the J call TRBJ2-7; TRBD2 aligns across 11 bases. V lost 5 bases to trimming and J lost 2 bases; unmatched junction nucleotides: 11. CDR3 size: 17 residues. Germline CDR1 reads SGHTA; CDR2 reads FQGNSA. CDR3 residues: CASSRKTSGTIPYEQYF. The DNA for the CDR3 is TGTGCCAGCAGCCGTAAGACTAGCGGGACCATCCCCTACGAGCAGTACTTC.

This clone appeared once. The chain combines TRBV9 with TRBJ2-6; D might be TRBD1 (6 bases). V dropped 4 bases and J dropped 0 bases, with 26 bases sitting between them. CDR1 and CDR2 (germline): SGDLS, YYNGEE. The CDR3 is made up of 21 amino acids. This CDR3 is CASSFNPGTPVLVSGANVLTF. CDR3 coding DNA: TGTGCCAGCAGCTTCAACCCCGGGACACCGGTCCTAGTCTCTGGGGCCAACGTCCTGACTTTC. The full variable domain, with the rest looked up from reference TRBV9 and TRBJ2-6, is DSGVTQTPKHLITATGQRVTLRCSPRSGDLSVYWYQQSLDQGLQFLIQYYNGEERAKGNILERFSAQQFPDLHSELNLSSLELGDSALYFCASSFNPGTPVLVSGANVLTFGAGSRLTVL.

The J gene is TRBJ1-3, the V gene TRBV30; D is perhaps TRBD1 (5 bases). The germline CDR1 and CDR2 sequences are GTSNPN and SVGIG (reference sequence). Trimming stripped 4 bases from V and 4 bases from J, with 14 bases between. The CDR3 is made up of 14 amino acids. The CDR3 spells CAWNLRQRGNTIYF. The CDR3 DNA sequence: TGTGCCTGGAACCTCAGACAGCGGGGAAACACCATATATTTT.

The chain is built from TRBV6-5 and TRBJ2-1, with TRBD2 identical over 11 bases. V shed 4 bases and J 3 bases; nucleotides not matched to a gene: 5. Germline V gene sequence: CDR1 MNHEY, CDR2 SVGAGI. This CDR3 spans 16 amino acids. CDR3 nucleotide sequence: TGTGCCAGCAGTTGGGACGGGACTAGCGGCTACAATGAGCAGTTCTTC. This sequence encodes CASSWDGTSGYNEQFF.

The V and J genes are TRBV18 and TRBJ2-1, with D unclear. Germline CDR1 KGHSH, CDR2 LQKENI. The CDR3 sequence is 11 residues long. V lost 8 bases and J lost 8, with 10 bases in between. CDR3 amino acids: CASTSGDEQFF. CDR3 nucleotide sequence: TGTGCCAGCACCTCGGGCGATGAGCAGTTCTTC.

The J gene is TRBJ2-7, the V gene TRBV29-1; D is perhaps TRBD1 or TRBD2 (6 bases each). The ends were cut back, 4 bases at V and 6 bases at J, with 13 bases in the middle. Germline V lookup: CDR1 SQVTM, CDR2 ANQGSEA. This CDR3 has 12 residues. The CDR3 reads CSVGTGRREQYF. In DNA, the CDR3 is TGCAGCGTTGGCACAGGGAGGCGCGAGCAGTACTTC.

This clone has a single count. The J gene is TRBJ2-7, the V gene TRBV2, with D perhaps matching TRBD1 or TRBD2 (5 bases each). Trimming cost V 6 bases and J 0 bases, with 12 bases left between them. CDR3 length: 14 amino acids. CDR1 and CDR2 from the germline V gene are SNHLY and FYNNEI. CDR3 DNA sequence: TGTGCCAGCAGCCGGGGACCGGGCTCCTACGAGCAGTACTTC. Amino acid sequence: CASSRGPGSYEQYF.

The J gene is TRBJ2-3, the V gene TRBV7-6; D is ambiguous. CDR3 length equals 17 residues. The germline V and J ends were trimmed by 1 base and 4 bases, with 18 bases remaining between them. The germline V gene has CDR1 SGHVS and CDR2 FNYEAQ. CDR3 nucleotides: TGTGCCAGCAGCTTAGTTTGGCAGGCCCAGACCGCAGATACGCAGTATTTT. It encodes CASSLVWQAQTADTQYF.

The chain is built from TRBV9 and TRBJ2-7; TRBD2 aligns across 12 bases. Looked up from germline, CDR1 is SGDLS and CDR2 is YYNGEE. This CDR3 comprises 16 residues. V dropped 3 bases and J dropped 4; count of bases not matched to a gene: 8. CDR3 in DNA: TGTGCCAGCAGCGAAGGTCTCGGGACTAGCGGGTACGAGCAGTACTTC. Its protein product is CASSEGLGTSGYEQYF. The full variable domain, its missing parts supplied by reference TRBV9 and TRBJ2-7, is DSGVTQTPKHLITATGQRVTLRCSPRSGDLSVYWYQQSLDQGLQFLIQYYNGEERAKGNILERFSAQQFPDLHSELNLSSLELGDSALYFCASSEGLGTSGYEQYFGPGTRLTVT.

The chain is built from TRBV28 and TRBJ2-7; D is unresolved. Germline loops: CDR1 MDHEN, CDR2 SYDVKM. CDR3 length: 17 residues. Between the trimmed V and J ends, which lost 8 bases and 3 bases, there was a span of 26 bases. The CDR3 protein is CASPPRSGRPKDYEQYF. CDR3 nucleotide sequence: TGTGCCAGCCCTCCGAGGTCTGGGCGACCCAAAGACTACGAGCAGTACTTC.

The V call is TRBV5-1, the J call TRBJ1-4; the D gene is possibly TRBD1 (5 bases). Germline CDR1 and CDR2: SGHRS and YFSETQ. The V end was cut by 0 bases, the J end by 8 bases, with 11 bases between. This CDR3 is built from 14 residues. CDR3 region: CASSLVQGREKLFF. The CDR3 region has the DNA TGCGCCAGCAGCTTGGTCCAGGGACGGGAAAAACTGTTTTTT.

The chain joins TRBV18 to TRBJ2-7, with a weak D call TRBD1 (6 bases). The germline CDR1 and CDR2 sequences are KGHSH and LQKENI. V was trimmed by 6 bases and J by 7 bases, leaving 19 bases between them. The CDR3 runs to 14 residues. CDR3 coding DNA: TGTGCCAGCTCCCTACTGGGGAAACAGGGAGAGCAGTACTTC. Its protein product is CASSLLGKQGEQYF. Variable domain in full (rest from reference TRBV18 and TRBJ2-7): NAGVMQNPRHLVRRRGQEARLRCSPMKGHSHVYWYRQLPEEGLKFMVYLQKENIIDESGMPKERFSAEFPKEGPSILRIQQVVRGDSAAYFCASSLLGKQGEQYFGPGTRLTVT.

Written as DNA, the CDR3 is TGTGCCGCCGGGGCGGTAGCGGGGCAGGAGACCCAGTACTTC. It yields the protein CAAGAVAGQETQYF. The chain carries TRBV10-3 and TRBJ2-5, with 8 bases lining up with TRBD2. CDR3 length: 14 amino acids. J lost 5 bases, V lost 11 bases, and 13 bases had no gene match. From germline, CDR1 is ENHRY and CDR2 SYGVKD.

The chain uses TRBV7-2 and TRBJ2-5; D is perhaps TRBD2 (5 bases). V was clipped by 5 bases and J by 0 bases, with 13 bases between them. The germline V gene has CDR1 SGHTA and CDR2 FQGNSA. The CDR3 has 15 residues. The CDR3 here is CASSKPGSYQETQYF. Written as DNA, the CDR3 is TGTGCCAGCAGCAAACCGGGAAGCTACCAAGAGACCCAGTACTTC.

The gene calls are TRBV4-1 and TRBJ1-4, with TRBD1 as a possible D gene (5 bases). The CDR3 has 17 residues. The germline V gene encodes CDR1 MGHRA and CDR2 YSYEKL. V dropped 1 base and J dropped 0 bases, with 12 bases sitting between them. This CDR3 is CASSQGGGRATNEKLFF. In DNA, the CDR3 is TGCGCCAGCAGCCAAGGTGGGGGTAGGGCAACTAATGAAAAACTGTTTTTT.

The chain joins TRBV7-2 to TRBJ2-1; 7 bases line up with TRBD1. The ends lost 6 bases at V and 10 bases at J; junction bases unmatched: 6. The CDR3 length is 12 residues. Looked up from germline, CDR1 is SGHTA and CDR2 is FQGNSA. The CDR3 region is CASSPTGAEQFF. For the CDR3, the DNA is TGTGCCAGCAGTCCTACAGGGGCCGAGCAGTTCTTC.

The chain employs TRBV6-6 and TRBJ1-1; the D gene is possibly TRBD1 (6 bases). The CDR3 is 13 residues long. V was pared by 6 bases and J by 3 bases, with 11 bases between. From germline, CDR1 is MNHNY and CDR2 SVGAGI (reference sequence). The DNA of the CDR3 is TGTGCCAGCAGACAGGGACGATACACTGAAGCTTTCTTT. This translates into CASRQGRYTEAFF.

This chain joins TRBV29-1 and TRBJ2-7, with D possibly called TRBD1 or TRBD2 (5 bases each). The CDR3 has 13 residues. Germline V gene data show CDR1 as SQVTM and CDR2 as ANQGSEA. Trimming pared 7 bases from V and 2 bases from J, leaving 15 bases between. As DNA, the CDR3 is TGCAGCGCTTCGGGACGGGTAACCTACGAGCAGTACTTC. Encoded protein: CSASGRVTYEQYF.

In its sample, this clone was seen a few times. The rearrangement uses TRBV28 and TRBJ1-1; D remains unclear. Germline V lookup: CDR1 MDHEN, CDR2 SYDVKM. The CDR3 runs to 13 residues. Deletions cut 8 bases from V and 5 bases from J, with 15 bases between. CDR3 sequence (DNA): TGTGCCAGCGTGCGGGAAATAAGGACTGAAGCTTTCTTT. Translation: CASVREIRTEAFF.

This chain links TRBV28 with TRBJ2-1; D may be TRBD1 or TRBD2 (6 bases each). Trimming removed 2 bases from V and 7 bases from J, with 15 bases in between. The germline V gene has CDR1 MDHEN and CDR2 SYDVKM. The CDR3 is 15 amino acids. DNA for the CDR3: TGTGCCAGCAGTTTAGGGGGGACACTTAGAAATGAGCAGTTCTTC. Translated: CASSLGGTLRNEQFF. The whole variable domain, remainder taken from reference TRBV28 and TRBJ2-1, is DVKVTQSSRYLVKRTGEKVFLECVQDMDHENMFWYRQDPGLGLRLIYFSYDVKMKEKGDIPEGYSVSREKKERFSLILESASTNQTSMYLCASSLGGTLRNEQFFGPGTRLTVL.

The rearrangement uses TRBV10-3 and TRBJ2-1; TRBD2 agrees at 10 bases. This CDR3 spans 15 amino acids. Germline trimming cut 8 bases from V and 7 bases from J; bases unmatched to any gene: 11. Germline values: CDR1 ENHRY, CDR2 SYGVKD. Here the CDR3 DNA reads TGTGCCATCTCAGCGCCTAGCGGGAGTGGGAATGAGCAGTTCTTC. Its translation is CAISAPSGSGNEQFF.

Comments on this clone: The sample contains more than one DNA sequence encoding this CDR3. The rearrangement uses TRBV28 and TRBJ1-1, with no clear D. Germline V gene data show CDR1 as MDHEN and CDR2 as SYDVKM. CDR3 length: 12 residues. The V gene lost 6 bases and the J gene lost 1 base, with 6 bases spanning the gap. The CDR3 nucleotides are TGTGCCAGCAGCTGGGGGAACACTGAAGCTTTCTTT. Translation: CASSWGNTEAFF. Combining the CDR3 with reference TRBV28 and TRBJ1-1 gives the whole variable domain DVKVTQSSRYLVKRTGEKVFLECVQDMDHENMFWYRQDPGLGLRLIYFSYDVKMKEKGDIPEGYSVSREKKERFSLILESASTNQTSMYLCASSWGNTEAFFGQGTRLTVV.

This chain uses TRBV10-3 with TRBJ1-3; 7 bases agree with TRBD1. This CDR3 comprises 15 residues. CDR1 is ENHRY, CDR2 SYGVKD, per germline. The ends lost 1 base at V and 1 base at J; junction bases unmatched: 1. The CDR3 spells CAISEWTGSGNTIYF. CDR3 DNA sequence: TGTGCCATCAGTGAGTGGACAGGTTCTGGAAACACCATATATTTT.

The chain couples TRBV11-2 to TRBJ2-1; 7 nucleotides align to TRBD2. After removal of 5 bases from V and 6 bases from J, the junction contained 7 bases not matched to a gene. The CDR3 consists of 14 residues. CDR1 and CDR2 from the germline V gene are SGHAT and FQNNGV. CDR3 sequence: CASSPPGTINEQFF. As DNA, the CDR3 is TGTGCCAGCAGCCCGCCCGGGACTATCAATGAGCAGTTCTTC.

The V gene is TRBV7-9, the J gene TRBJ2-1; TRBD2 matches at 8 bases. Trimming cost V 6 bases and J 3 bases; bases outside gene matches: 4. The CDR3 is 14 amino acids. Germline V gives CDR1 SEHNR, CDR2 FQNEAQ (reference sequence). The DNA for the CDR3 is TGTGCCAGCAGTTGGAGCGGGGGCTACAATGAGCAGTTCTTC. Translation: CASSWSGGYNEQFF.

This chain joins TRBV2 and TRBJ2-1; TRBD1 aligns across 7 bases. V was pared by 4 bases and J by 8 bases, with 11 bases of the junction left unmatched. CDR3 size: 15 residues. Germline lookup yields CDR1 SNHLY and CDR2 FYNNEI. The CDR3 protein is CASSGETGMVDEQFF. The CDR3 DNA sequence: TGTGCCAGCAGTGGAGAGACAGGGATGGTCGATGAGCAGTTCTTC.

The CDR3 loop reads CASLRGSAGGTEAFF. The CDR3 DNA follows: TGTGCCAGCCTCCGGGGCTCCGCTGGGGGGACTGAAGCTTTCTTT. V usage is TRBV2 and J usage is TRBJ1-1; possible D gene TRBD1, 5 bases. V was cut by 8 bases and J by 5 bases, with 21 bases left in between. The CDR3 loop spans 15 amino acids. Germline CDR1 is SNHLY and CDR2 is FYNNEI. The full variable domain, completed using reference TRBV2 and TRBJ1-1, is EPEVTQTPSHQVTQMGQEVILRCVPISNHLYFYWYRQILGQKVEFLVSFYNNEISEKSEIFDDQFSVERPDGSNFTLKIRSTKLEDSAMYFCASLRGSAGGTEAFFGQGTRLTVV.

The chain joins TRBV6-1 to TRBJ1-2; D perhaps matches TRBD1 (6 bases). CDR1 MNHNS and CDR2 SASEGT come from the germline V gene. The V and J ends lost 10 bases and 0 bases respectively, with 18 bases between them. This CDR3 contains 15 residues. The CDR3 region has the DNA TGTGCCACCCAGGCCAGGGGCCCGTCTAACTATGGCTACACCTTC. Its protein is CATQARGPSNYGYTF.